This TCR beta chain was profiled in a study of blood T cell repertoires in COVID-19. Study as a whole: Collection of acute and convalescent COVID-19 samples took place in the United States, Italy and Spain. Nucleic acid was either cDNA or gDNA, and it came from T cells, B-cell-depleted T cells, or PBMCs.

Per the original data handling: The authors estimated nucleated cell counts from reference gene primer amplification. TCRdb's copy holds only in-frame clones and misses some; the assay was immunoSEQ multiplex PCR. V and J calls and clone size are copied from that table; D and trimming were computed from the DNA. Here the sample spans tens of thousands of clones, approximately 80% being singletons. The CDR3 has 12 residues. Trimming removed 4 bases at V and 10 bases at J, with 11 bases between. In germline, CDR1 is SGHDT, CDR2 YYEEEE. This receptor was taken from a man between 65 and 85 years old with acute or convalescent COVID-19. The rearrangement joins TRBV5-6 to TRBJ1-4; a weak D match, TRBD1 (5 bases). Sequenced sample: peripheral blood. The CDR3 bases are TGTGCCAGCAGCCGACAAACAGGAAAACTGTTTTTT. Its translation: CASSRQTGKLFF.